This TCR beta chain comes out of a study of shared clonotypes between healthy human individuals. Profiled with immunoSEQ multiplex PCR; TCRdb holds only in-frame clones, not every one. The sample lists 2 million to 2.5 million clones; roughly 91% were seen once. Terminally differentiated effector memory CD45RA+ cells were left out of the naive CD8 fraction, which was CD45RO-negative and positively selected for CCR7. The V gene lost 7 bases and the J gene lost 6 bases, with 19 bases spanning the gap. This CDR3 has 14 residues. Germline CDR1 and CDR2: SGDLS and YYNGEE. Study results and caveats: Generally, naive subsets (rather than memory subsets) showed larger estimated richness.

Turning to this clone: Its specificity is not known.

This chain links TRBV9 with TRBJ1-1; D unresolved. This sequence originates from a man aged 18 to 30 in good health. Some clones in this sample may be carry-over from other donors' samples. Sequencing input: naive CD8+ T cells from PBMCs. This CDR3 is CASGRGSLGPEAFF. DNA of the CDR3: TGTGCCAGCGGGCGGGGATCGTTGGGTCCTGAAGCTTTCTTT.